What follows is one TCR beta chain and its context. Its specificity is unknown. The data originate from a study of spatial heterogeneity in lung cancer. On each TCR cDNA molecule, a unique molecular identifier was present. TCRdb itself ran the 5' RACE reads through MiXCR, one entry per CDR3 protein. The profile shows under 9,000 distinct CDR3 sequences, 6.5% to 8% of them singletons. Time point in this sample: sample taken at primary tumor resection. Unsorted whole RNA of tumor, nontumor lung or frozen PBMC was sequenced. More than 70 TRACERx patients with early, untreated non-small cell lung cancer donated samples. This CDR3 region has 13 residues. Trimming cost V 3 bases and J 2 bases, with 7 bases left between them. CDR1 and CDR2 from the germline V gene are MDHEN and SYDVKM. Study-level points and caveats: There were more appearances of ubiquitous expanded tumor TCRs in blood at resection than at follow-up.

V is TRBV28 and J is TRBJ1-2, with D perhaps TRBD1 (5 bases). This sample comprised PBMCs, obtained at surgery. The TCR originated in a female donor with early-stage non-small cell lung cancer. CDR3 in amino acids: CASSFEGNYGYTF. CDR3 bases: TGTGCCAGCAGTTTCGAGGGGAACTATGGCTACACCTTC.